These 13 T cell receptor beta chains share one sample of origin, sequenced in a study of control samples from healthy donors and cancer patients. The protocol was immunoSEQ multiplex PCR, while the TCRdb copy is restricted to in-frame clones and leaves out a portion. Of some 130,000 clones listed, around 92% were seen once; the top ten hold 2.1%. Sequenced input: blood. Receptor source: a woman between 45 and 60 years old in good health.

The chain carries TRBV5-1 and TRBJ1-1; D remains ambiguous. Germline loops: CDR1 SGHRS, CDR2 YFSETQ. The CDR3 runs to 17 residues. Trimming cost V 0 bases and J 0 bases, with 15 bases left between them. The CDR3 sequence is CASSLDPNSGMNTEAFF. The CDR3 DNA sequence: TGCGCCAGCAGCTTGGACCCAAATTCTGGGATGAACACTGAAGCTTTCTTT.

This chain links TRBV19 with TRBJ1-1; D not certain. CDR1 LNHDA and CDR2 SQIVND come from the germline V gene (reference sequence). This CDR3 contains 15 residues. Trimming cost V 0 bases and J 0 bases, with 8 bases left between them. DNA for the CDR3: TGTGCCAGTAGTATAGATCGTGCCTTGAACACTGAAGCTTTCTTT. Its translation: CASSIDRALNTEAFF.

The chain combines TRBV7-9 with TRBJ2-2; D unclear. The CDR3 runs 15 residues. Germline CDR1 reads SEHNR; CDR2 reads FQNEAQ (reference sequence). Trimming stripped 7 bases from V and 5 bases from J, with 17 bases between. The CDR3 loop is CASTYPRMGTGELFF. CDR3 bases: TGTGCCAGCACGTATCCCCGGATGGGGACCGGGGAGCTGTTTTTT.

The gene calls are TRBV29-1 and TRBJ1-2, with D possibly being TRBD1 (6 bases). The V and J ends lost 7 bases and 2 bases respectively, with 14 bases between them. The CDR3 is 13 amino acids. Germline loops: CDR1 SQVTM, CDR2 ANQGSEA. In nucleotides, the CDR3 is TGCAGCGCCGTAGGGACACGCAACTATGGCTACACCTTC. This codes for CSAVGTRNYGYTF.

The gene calls are TRBV10-2 and TRBJ2-7; D possibly corresponds to TRBD1 (7 bases). V was clipped by 7 bases and J by 2 bases, with 21 bases between them. The CDR3 is 16 residues long. Per germline, CDR1 WSHSY and CDR2 SAAADI. CDR3 in DNA: TGCGCCAGCAAGGGCGCAGGGGGGAGCAGCGCCTACGAGCAGTACTTC. It specifies CASKGAGGSSAYEQYF.

V and J are TRBV5-6 and TRBJ1-2; D unresolved. Per the germline V gene, CDR1 is SGHDT and CDR2 is YYEEEE. Deletions cut 4 bases from V and 6 bases from J, with 7 bases between. This CDR3 is built from 11 residues. The CDR3 bases are TGTGCCAGCAGCGGCAGTAATGGCTACACCTTC. Translated: CASSGSNGYTF.

The V call is TRBV6-5, the J call TRBJ1-4; a possible D gene is TRBD1 (5 bases). CDR1 is MNHEY and CDR2 is SVGAGI in the germline V gene. Trimming left V 2 bases short and J 0 bases short, with 10 bases between. The CDR3 totals 16 residues. The CDR3 DNA reads as TGTGCCAGCAGTTACCGCCCGGGGGCAACTAATGAAAAACTGTTTTTT. It translates to CASSYRPGATNEKLFF.

The chain uses TRBV5-1 and TRBJ1-2; D is perhaps TRBD1 (5 bases). The CDR3 contains 15 residues. Between the trimmed V and J ends, which lost 1 base and 7 bases, there was a span of 17 bases. Per germline, CDR1 SGHRS and CDR2 YFSETQ. The CDR3 coding sequence is TGCGCCAGCAGCTTGACCGCGACAGCCATGGGTGGCTACACCTTC. Its protein product is CASSLTATAMGGYTF.

The chain joins TRBV30 to TRBJ1-4, with D possibly being TRBD1 (6 bases). Trimming took off 0 bases at V and 6 bases at J, with 14 bases between the two ends. CDR1 GTSNPN and CDR2 SVGIG come from the germline V gene (reference sequence). The CDR3 is made up of 15 amino acids. In DNA, the CDR3 is TGTGCCTGGAGTGTAAGGGGGGCGCTTCATGAAAAACTGTTTTTT. Translated, it gives CAWSVRGALHEKLFF.

This clone was seen only once. The V call is TRBV10-3, the J call TRBJ1-2; no firm D call. The V gene's germline CDR1 is ENHRY and CDR2 SYGVKD. This CDR3 contains 12 residues. The V and J ends lost 4 bases and 5 bases respectively, with 8 bases between them. DNA of the CDR3: TGTGCCATCAGTGGCGGGCTTTATGGCTACACCTTC. Protein sequence: CAISGGLYGYTF.

Within the sample, this clone is medium-sized. The genes are TRBV14 and TRBJ2-7; D uncertain. V was clipped by 6 bases and J by 3 bases, with 9 bases between them. CDR1 is SGHDN and CDR2 is FVKESK in the germline V gene. The CDR3 is 12 residues long. In DNA form, the CDR3 reads TGTGCCAGCAGTGGCGATCGCTACGAGCAGTACTTC. This codes for CASSGDRYEQYF.

The genes are TRBV3-1 (or the pseudogene TRBV3-2) and TRBJ1-4; maybe TRBD1 (5 bases). V was cut by 3 bases and J by 3 bases, with 11 bases left in between. CDR3 length equals 15 residues. Germline CDR1 reads LGHDT; CDR2 reads YNNKEL (reference sequence). CDR3 protein: CASSQQGSPNEKLFF. As DNA, the CDR3 is TGTGCCAGCAGCCAGCAGGGATCTCCTAATGAAAAACTGTTTTTT.

This chain uses TRBV27 with TRBJ1-1, with 10 positions matching TRBD1. This CDR3 contains 15 residues. CDR1 is MNHEY and CDR2 is SMNVEV in the germline V gene (reference sequence). V lost 5 bases, J lost 5 bases, and 8 bases stayed unmatched. The CDR3 bases are TGTGCCAGCAGTCTAGCGGGGACAGGGGTGACTGAAGCTTTCTTT. Its protein product is CASSLAGTGVTEAFF.